These 24 T cell receptor beta chains originate from one sample sequenced in a study of blood T cell repertoires in COVID-19. TCRdb keeps only in-frame clones here, not all; method: immunoSEQ multiplex PCR. The sample has approximately 470,000 clones; 75% to 90% are singletons. Sequencing was carried out using peripheral blood. These receptors all come from a human donor in a cohort sampled during active COVID-19.

The V and J genes are TRBV4-2 and TRBJ1-2; D is unresolved. In germline, CDR1 is LGHNA, CDR2 YNFKEQ. Trimming took 2 bases from V and 4 from J, leaving 5 bases between them. CDR3 length: 12 amino acids. The CDR3 region has the DNA TGTGCCAGCAGCCAATCGTCCTATGGCTACACCTTC. It translates to CASSQSSYGYTF.

This sequence joins TRBV5-4 and TRBJ1-2; TRBD1 agrees at 8 bases. The CDR3 spans 15 residues. V shed 0 bases, J shed 4 bases, and the junction held 5 bases outside the gene matches. Germline CDR1 reads SGHNT; CDR2 reads YYREEE (reference sequence). CDR3 loop: CASSLEGGQVYGYTF. CDR3 DNA sequence: TGTGCCAGCAGCTTGGAAGGGGGACAGGTCTATGGCTACACCTTC.

V gene TRBV10-1 combines with J gene TRBJ2-1, with 14 bases matching TRBD2. CDR1 WNHNN and CDR2 SYGVQD come from the germline V gene (reference sequence). Losses at the gene ends were 5 bases for V and 7 bases for J; bases not matched to a gene: 10. CDR3 size: 17 residues. CDR3 bases: TGCGCCAGCAGTCCTACCGGGACTAGCGGGAGAGGGAATGAGCAGTTCTTC. Translated, it gives CASSPTGTSGRGNEQFF.

The chain carries TRBV7-2 and TRBJ2-3; a weak D match, TRBD2 (6 bases). Trimming shortened V by 0 bases and J by 1 base, and 8 bases separated the two germline ends. Germline CDR1 is SGHTA and CDR2 is FQGNSA. The CDR3 has 15 residues. In DNA form, the CDR3 reads TGTGCCAGCAGCTTAGCCGCGGGGCGCACAGATACGCAGTATTTT. Its translation: CASSLAAGRTDTQYF.

The chain recombines TRBV6-2 or TRBV6-3 with TRBJ2-1; D perhaps matches TRBD1 (5 bases). The CDR3 runs to 18 residues. The germline V and J ends were trimmed by 4 bases and 0 bases, with 19 bases remaining between them. Germline CDR1 reads MNHEY; CDR2 reads SVGEGT. Written as DNA, the CDR3 is TGTGCCAGCAGTTCCCTTCTCAGACAGCCGAGCTCCTACAATGAGCAGTTCTTC. Its translation is CASSSLLRQPSSYNEQFF.

The chain is built from TRBV30 and TRBJ1-5; 8 nucleotides align to TRBD1. The CDR3 spans 14 residues. Per the germline V gene, CDR1 is GTSNPN and CDR2 is SVGIG (reference sequence). After removal of 5 bases from V and 2 bases from J, the junction contained 5 bases not matched to a gene. As DNA, the CDR3 is TGTGCCTGGGGGGGACAGGCCCGCAATCAGCCCCAGCATTTT. This encodes CAWGGQARNQPQHF.

The V gene is TRBV11-3, the J gene TRBJ2-4; 14 positions agree with TRBD2. The CDR3 runs 16 residues. CDR1 SGHNT and CDR2 YENEEA come from the germline V gene. V lost 4 bases, J lost 8 bases, and 7 bases stayed unmatched. Here the CDR3 DNA reads TGTGCCAGCAGCTCCGGGACTAGCGGGAGTAGAGACATTCAGTACTTC. This gives the protein CASSSGTSGSRDIQYF.

This clone was observed once. This chain joins TRBV27 and TRBJ2-7, with TRBD2 matching 9 bases. Germline-derived CDR1 and CDR2 are MNHEY and SMNVEV (reference sequence). The V and J ends lost 1 base and 5 bases, in that order; junction bases with no gene match: 15. There are 18 residues in the CDR3. The CDR3 here is CASSLLGSSGRERNEQYF. Here the CDR3 DNA reads TGTGCCAGCAGTTTATTGGGTAGTAGCGGGAGAGAACGGAACGAGCAGTACTTC.

J is TRBJ1-5 and V is TRBV2; 7 nucleotides align to TRBD1. The CDR3 sequence is 15 residues long. V shed 0 bases, J shed 3 bases, and the junction held 2 bases outside the gene matches. Per germline, CDR1 SNHLY and CDR2 FYNNEI. The CDR3 is CASSEAGQPNQPQHF. The CDR3 DNA follows: TGTGCCAGCAGTGAAGCGGGACAGCCCAATCAGCCCCAGCATTTT.

V and J are TRBV2 and TRBJ1-5, with TRBD1 identical over 8 bases. V shed 4 bases and J 6 bases; nucleotides not matched to a gene: 8. The CDR3 length is 15 residues. Germline V lookup: CDR1 SNHLY, CDR2 FYNNEI. The CDR3 loop is CASSGGRGLAQPQHF. DNA for the CDR3: TGTGCCAGCAGTGGGGGCAGGGGGCTAGCTCAGCCCCAGCATTTT.

This clone was seen more than once but under ten times. V and J are TRBV19 and TRBJ2-6; 7 bases agree with TRBD1. V lost 4 bases and J lost 0; bases outside the gene matches: 9. CDR3 length equals 18 residues. CDR1 and CDR2 from the germline V gene are LNHDA and SQIVND (reference sequence). CDR3 sequence: CASSTNRGLYSGANVLTF. CDR3 bases: TGTGCCAGTAGTACGAACAGGGGTCTTTACTCTGGGGCCAACGTCCTGACTTTC.

The J gene is TRBJ1-4, the V gene TRBV6-5; 9 bases align to TRBD1. This CDR3 region has 15 residues. Germline V gene sequence: CDR1 MNHEY, CDR2 SVGAGI. Trimming took 3 bases from V and 7 from J; bases not matched to a gene: 6. CDR3 protein: CASSYEQGASEKLFF. As DNA, the CDR3 is TGTGCCAGCAGTTATGAACAGGGGGCCAGTGAAAAACTGTTTTTT.

This chain links TRBV7-9 with TRBJ2-7, with a weak D call TRBD2 (6 bases). Trimming cost V 3 bases and J 6 bases, with 18 bases left between them. Looked up from germline, CDR1 is SEHNR and CDR2 is FQNEAQ (reference sequence). This CDR3 has 15 amino acids. For the CDR3, the DNA is TGTGCCAGCAGCTTGGATATCGGGGGTTTCGCCGAGCAGTACTTC. It translates to CASSLDIGGFAEQYF.

The chain has TRBV5-5 and TRBJ1-1; no clear D gene. Per germline, CDR1 SGHKS and CDR2 YYEKEE (reference sequence). The V end lost 0 bases, the J end lost 0 bases, and 6 bases lay between the germline ends. This CDR3 spans 14 amino acids. CDR3: CASSLDSLNTEAFF. CDR3 coding DNA: TGTGCCAGCAGCTTGGACAGTCTGAACACTGAAGCTTTCTTT. Full variable domain (missing parts from reference TRBV5-5 and TRBJ1-1): DAGVTQSPTHLIKTRGQQVTLRCSPISGHKSVSWYQQVLGQGPQFIFQYYEKEERGRGNFPDRFSARQFPNYSSELNVNALLLGDSALYLCASSLDSLNTEAFFGQGTRLTVV.

The chain couples TRBV10-3 to TRBJ1-2; D gene uncertain. The CDR3 loop spans 13 amino acids. V lost 3 bases, J lost 0 bases, and 5 bases lay in between. Germline loops: CDR1 ENHRY, CDR2 SYGVKD. The CDR3 DNA follows: TGTGCCATCAGTGACGGGACTAACTATGGCTACACCTTC. Translating gives CAISDGTNYGYTF.

The V call is TRBV6-6, the J call TRBJ2-7, with TRBD2 matching over 8 bases. V shed 4 bases and J 2 bases; nucleotides not matched to a gene: 7. CDR1 and CDR2 (germline): MNHNY, SVGAGI (reference sequence). The CDR3 length is 15 residues. The CDR3 DNA sequence: TGTGCCAGCAGTTTTCCGGCCGGGGGGGCCTACGAGCAGTACTTC. This sequence encodes CASSFPAGGAYEQYF.

This chain connects TRBV5-6 to TRBJ1-2; 11 bases match TRBD1. This CDR3 comprises 14 residues. Trimming at V came to 3 bases and at J to 8 bases, leaving 6 bases not matched to a gene. Germline lookup yields CDR1 SGHDT and CDR2 YYEEEE. CDR3 DNA sequence: TGTGCCAGCAGCTGGGACAGGGGGACGGTCGGCTACACCTTC. This codes for CASSWDRGTVGYTF.

This sequence joins TRBV6-5 and TRBJ1-4; D gene uncertain. Trimming stripped 0 bases from V and 8 bases from J, with 16 bases between. The CDR3 has 16 residues. The germline CDR1 and CDR2 sequences are MNHEY and SVGAGI. The CDR3: CASSYSRFGVREKLFF. The CDR3 DNA is TGTGCCAGCAGTTACTCGAGGTTCGGGGTACGGGAAAAACTGTTTTTT.

This clone was seen only a few times. This chain links TRBV30 with TRBJ1-3; no reliable D call. Deletions cut 5 bases from V and 2 bases from J, with 10 bases between. The CDR3 loop spans 13 amino acids. Germline V CDR1 and CDR2: GTSNPN, SVGIG (reference sequence). CDR3 DNA: TGTGCCTGGGTCCGGGGAACTGGAAACACCATATATTTT. This translates into CAWVRGTGNTIYF.

V gene TRBV19 combines with J gene TRBJ2-1, with TRBD2 matching over 7 bases. V lost 3 bases and J lost 2; bases outside the gene matches: 7. The CDR3 length is 16 residues. Looked up from germline, CDR1 is LNHDA and CDR2 is SQIVND (reference sequence). In nucleotides, the CDR3 is TGTGCCAGTAGTATCAAGGCGGGAGACCCCTACAATGAGCAGTTCTTC. It is translated as CASSIKAGDPYNEQFF. Together with reference TRBV19 and TRBJ2-1, the CDR3 gives the full variable domain: DGGITQSPKYLFRKEGQNVTLSCEQNLNHDAMYWYRQDPGQGLRLIYYSQIVNDFQKGDIAEGYSVSREKKESFPLTVTSAQKNPTAFYLCASSIKAGDPYNEQFFGPGTRLTVL.

This clone was seen only once. V gene TRBV6-6 combines with J gene TRBJ1-6, with TRBD1 identical over 8 bases. Trimming cost V 6 bases and J 7 bases; bases outside gene matches: 5. Germline lookup yields CDR1 MNHNY and CDR2 SVGAGI (reference sequence). This CDR3 is 14 amino acids long. The CDR3 nucleotides are TGTGCCAGCAGGACGACAGGGGAAAATTCACCCCTCCACTTT. This gives the protein CASRTTGENSPLHF.

The J gene is TRBJ1-5, the V gene TRBV28, with 8 bases fitting TRBD1. The CDR3 covers 15 residues. The germline CDR1 and CDR2 sequences are MDHEN and SYDVKM. With 4 bases clipped from V and 4 bases from J, the junction kept 6 bases outside the gene matches. CDR3 amino acids: CASSSQTGENQPQHF. The CDR3 DNA is TGTGCCAGCAGTTCCCAGACAGGGGAGAATCAGCCCCAGCATTTT. The full variable domain, its missing parts supplied by reference TRBV28 and TRBJ1-5, is DVKVTQSSRYLVKRTGEKVFLECVQDMDHENMFWYRQDPGLGLRLIYFSYDVKMKEKGDIPEGYSVSREKKERFSLILESASTNQTSMYLCASSSQTGENQPQHFGDGTRLSIL.

V gene TRBV7-3 combines with J gene TRBJ2-5, with D hard to call. This CDR3 is built from 14 residues. Germline V CDR1 and CDR2: SGHTA, FQGTGA. Trimming removed 1 base at V and 1 base at J, with 7 bases between. The CDR3 DNA follows: TGTGCCAGCAGCTTAAACCCTACCCAAGAGACCCAGTACTTC. It translates to CASSLNPTQETQYF.

This clone was detected once. This chain links TRBV27 with TRBJ1-4; 8 bases fit TRBD1. Trimming removed 6 bases from V and 4 bases from J; junction bases left unmatched: 10. The germline CDR1 and CDR2 sequences are MNHEY and SMNVEV (reference sequence). The CDR3 runs to 16 residues. In DNA form, the CDR3 reads TGTGCCAGCAGACAGATACAGGGGGGCCTTAATGAAAAACTGTTTTTT. Translated: CASRQIQGGLNEKLFF. Drawing the rest from reference TRBV27 and TRBJ1-4, the complete variable domain is EAQVTQNPRYLITVTGKKLTVTCSQNMNHEYMSWYRQDPGLGLRQIYYSMNVEVTDKGDVPEGYKVSRKEKRNFPLILESPSPNQTSLYFCASRQIQGGLNEKLFFGSGTQLSVL.